This TCR beta chain stems from a study of T cells after yellow fever vaccination (dated by TCRdb to between 2018 and 2020). Looking at the study overall: The SMART-Seq v4 Ultra Low Input RNA kit was used to prepare libraries from fractions with low cell numbers. To follow T-cell clones before and after both primary and booster YFV17D yellow fever vaccination, bulk TCR alpha and beta repertoires underwent longitudinal sequencing. Two healthy male donors made up the cohort, one aged 18 to 29 years and the other aged 30 to 40 years. Blood samples were taken at several timepoints before and after primary and secondary immunization, and bulk PBMC replicates and cell subsets were isolated. General findings and caveats noted by the study authors: FACS-sorted repertoires could contain abundant contaminating clonotypes from the bulk population, so computational filtering was required. Compared with the primary T-cell response, the secondary T-cell response was faster but weaker, reaching its peak on day 5 rather than on day 15. A small fraction of clonotypes appeared in both the CD4 and CD8 compartments, likely as a result of convergent recombination. Most clones expanded after primary vaccination were re-detected after the booster (just under 97% of CD4 and approximately 88% of CD8), suggesting broad memory maintenance. Only a couple of donors were included in the study, so the extent to which the findings can be generalized is limited.

Taken from the germline V gene, the CDR1 and CDR2 loops are SQVTM and ANQGSEA. V is reduced by 7 bases and J by 6 bases, leaving a spacing of 12 bases between them. Including cysteine and phenylalanine, the CDR3 has 11 amino acids. The sequence is cut down to CDR3 DNA, 33 bases in frame from base 1. TCR cDNA was synthesized by 5'RACE template switching, through which a universal primer site and unique molecular identifiers were introduced. Priming of cDNA synthesis was performed from both the TCR alpha and TCR beta constant segments. Two PCR steps were used to amplify libraries, with sample barcodes and sequencing adapters being added in the second step. Sequencing of libraries was done on Illumina HiSeq 2500 (2x100 bp) or NovaSeq (2x150 bp). As for the authors' bioinformatics: Reads were demultiplexed and collapsed into UMI consensus sequences with MIGEC, and V(D)J alignment was performed with MiXCR. Vaccine-responding clonotypes were defined with edgeR using replicate PBMC samples, requiring FDR below 0.01 and a log2 fold change above 5 up to day 15. Bulk clonotypes were assigned CD4 or CD8 identity according to which sequenced CD4 or CD8 repertoire held them at higher abundance. TCRdb reworked the public reads: Q25 trimming with fastp, MiXCR clone assembly, productive beta chains retained. CDR3 protein sequences are deduplicated, and each keeps its most common genes and DNA. TCRdb, rather than the study authors, made the V and J calls. In all, the sample holds about 110,000 distinct CDR3 sequences, and 8.4% of those were seen once. Clones ranked in the top ten supply around 25% of the sample.

This clonotype was counted at least ten times. Its antigen target is currently unknown. Per-base qualities were not stored, and no clone one base away is much larger. The intended sense of this specimen's treatment or condition label: live attenuated yellow fever vaccine strain. A standard Ficoll-Paque protocol was used to isolate PBMCs from peripheral blood. CD4 and CD8 T-cell fractions were isolated with Dynabeads CD4 and CD8 positive selection kits. TriZol was used to extract RNA from bulk PBMCs, CD4 and CD8 fractions, and dextramer-positive and dextramer-negative fractions. This chain joins TRBV29-1 to TRBJ1-2, with no reliable assignment of the D segment. The clonotype originates from a young man who received the YFV17D yellow fever vaccine. The material was CD8+ T cells sorted from PBMCs, obtained 45 days after the yellow fever booster vaccination. The CDR3 amino acid sequence is: CSGRVLDGYTF. The nucleotides are TGCAGCGGGAGGGTCCTTGATGGCTACACCTTC. Extended through the reference TRBV29-1 and TRBJ1-2 proteins, this CDR3 yields the full variable domain: SAVISQKPSRDICQRGTSLTIQCQVDSQVTMMFWYRQQPGQSLTLIATANQGSEATYESGFVIDKFPISRPNLTFSTLTVSNMSPEDSSIYLCSGRVLDGYTFGSGTRLTVV.